This T cell receptor (beta chain) derives from a study of blood T cell repertoires in COVID-19. In the study overall: PBMCs, B-cell-depleted T cells, or T cells were the source of the cDNA or gDNA that made up the material.

Per the original data handling: For nucleated cells, counts were estimated from reference gene primer amplification. Generated by immunoSEQ multiplex PCR, the TCRdb table keeps only in-frame clones and is missing some. V, J and clone size were drawn from that table, and D and trimming were deduced from the DNA. The data contain roughly 150,000 clones, roughly 82% of them singletons. This clone occurred once. The germline CDR1 and CDR2 sequences are MNHEY and SVGEGT. This CDR3 has 14 residues. J was trimmed by 3 bases and V by 5 bases; bases with no gene match: 5. The sample comprised peripheral blood. This receptor was obtained from a human donor with acute or convalescent COVID-19. The donor label of this sample is uncertain. The chain links TRBV6-2 or TRBV6-3 to TRBJ2-7, with 9 positions matching TRBD2. The CDR3 protein is CASSGLSGSYEQYF. The DNA of the CDR3 is TGTGCCAGCAGTGGTCTTAGCGGGAGCTACGAGCAGTACTTC.